These 14 T cell receptor beta chains share one sample of origin, sequenced in a study of response to subunit inactivated influenza vaccine. TCRdb re-called the RT-PCR reads through MiXCR, storing one row per CDR3 protein. The sample lists about 610,000 distinct CDR3 sequences; 12% to 15% were seen once. The material was PBMCs from blood, obtained about 13 days after vaccination. These receptors were taken from a man over 45 who received an inactivated influenza vaccine.

The chain couples TRBV12-3 or TRBV12-4 to TRBJ2-2; the D gene is possibly TRBD1 (6 bases). This CDR3 region has 16 residues. V gave up 5 bases and J gave up 6 bases, with 19 bases separating them. CDR3 nucleotide sequence: TGTGCCAGCAGTGCCGGTGCAGGGGTGGCCCCCGGGGAGCTGTTTTTT. This gives the protein CASSAGAGVAPGELFF.

This clonotype was counted a few times. J is TRBJ2-7 and V is TRBV28; 7 bases agree with TRBD1. The germline V gene has CDR1 MDHEN and CDR2 SYDVKM. V shed 3 bases and J 0 bases; nucleotides not matched to a gene: 14. CDR3 length: 18 amino acids. The DNA of the CDR3 is TGTGCCAGCAGTTTTTGGGACAGTACTAATACCTTCTCCTACGAGCAGTACTTC. Translating gives CASSFWDSTNTFSYEQYF.

This clonotype was found a few times. V and J are TRBV14 and TRBJ1-1; 8 bases map to TRBD1. The germline CDR1 and CDR2 sequences are SGHDN and FVKESK. This CDR3 region has 14 residues. V dropped 4 bases and J dropped 7; count of bases not matched to a gene: 8. The CDR3 DNA reads TGTGCCAGCAGCCGCTGGACAGGGCGGGGTGAAGCTTTCTTT. It yields the protein CASSRWTGRGEAFF.

The chain links TRBV18 to TRBJ2-3; D uncertain. V gave up 2 bases and J gave up 2 bases, with 11 bases separating them. From germline, CDR1 is KGHSH and CDR2 LQKENI. CDR3 length equals 15 residues. CDR3 amino acids: CASSPAVPTTDTQYF. CDR3 nucleotides: TGTGCCAGCTCACCAGCAGTCCCCACCACAGATACGCAGTATTTT.

Comment on this clonotype: A much larger clone lies a single base off, so this may be a read error. This chain links TRBV10-3 with TRBJ2-7; no clear D. The CDR3 covers 14 residues. Deletions cut 5 bases from V and 5 bases from J, with 16 bases between. The germline gives CDR1 ENHRY, CDR2 SYGVKD. The CDR3, as DNA: TGTGCCATCAGTTTGAGAGGAGCCAACGACGAGCAGTACTTC. It specifies CAISLRGANDEQYF.

The chain has TRBV10-3 and TRBJ2-1; tentatively, D is TRBD2 (6 bases). Germline V gene lookup returns CDR1 ENHRY and CDR2 SYGVKD. Trimming stripped 0 bases from V and 9 bases from J, with 9 bases between. The CDR3 covers 13 residues. The DNA of the CDR3 is TGTGCCATCAGTGAGTCACTAGCTATTGAGCAGTTCTTC. Amino acids: CAISESLAIEQFF.

This clonotype was counted between two and nine times. The chain is built from TRBV2 and TRBJ2-2; D gene unclear. CDR3 length: 14 amino acids. V was cut by 5 bases and J by 0 bases, with 7 bases left in between. Germline assignment: CDR1 SNHLY and CDR2 FYNNEI. CDR3 loop: CASSYSPNTGELFF. The CDR3 DNA reads as TGTGCCAGCAGTTACAGTCCGAACACCGGGGAGCTGTTTTTT.

This clonotype occurred a few times. This chain joins TRBV28 and TRBJ2-2; the match to TRBD1 covers 10 bases. V shed 4 bases and J 4 bases; nucleotides not matched to a gene: 12. In germline, CDR1 is MDHEN, CDR2 SYDVKM. The CDR3 runs to 18 residues. The CDR3 loop is CASSSLWTGGTRTGELFF. Here the CDR3 DNA reads TGTGCCAGCAGTTCGCTATGGACAGGGGGAACGCGCACCGGGGAGCTGTTTTTT. Complete variable domain (other parts from reference TRBV28 and TRBJ2-2): DVKVTQSSRYLVKRTGEKVFLECVQDMDHENMFWYRQDPGLGLRLIYFSYDVKMKEKGDIPEGYSVSREKKERFSLILESASTNQTSMYLCASSSLWTGGTRTGELFFGEGSRLTVL.

V usage is TRBV4-1 and J usage is TRBJ2-1, with D perhaps matching TRBD1 (5 bases). V lost 3 bases and J lost 5, with 17 bases in between. CDR3 size: 16 residues. The germline V gene encodes CDR1 MGHRA and CDR2 YSYEKL. CDR3 DNA: TGCGCCAGCAGCCATCCCGCCAGGGATTTGAACAATGAGCAGTTCTTC. It translates to CASSHPARDLNNEQFF.

This clonotype has just a few counts. The V and J genes are TRBV14 and TRBJ2-1; no definite D call. The CDR3 spans 17 residues. Germline loops: CDR1 SGHDN, CDR2 FVKESK. With 0 bases removed from V and 0 bases from J, the gap between germline ends came to 12 bases. CDR3 region: CASSQDRWVSSYNEQFF. The CDR3 region has the DNA TGTGCCAGCAGCCAAGATCGGTGGGTGAGCTCCTACAATGAGCAGTTCTTC.

This sequence joins TRBV29-1 and TRBJ1-1; 7 bases fit TRBD1. Trimming cost V 5 bases and J 5 bases; bases outside gene matches: 8. This CDR3 comprises 13 residues. Germline V gene data show CDR1 as SQVTM and CDR2 as ANQGSEA. The CDR3 DNA sequence: TGCAGCGTTCGACAGGGTCGGTTGACTGAAGCTTTCTTT. Translated, it gives CSVRQGRLTEAFF.

This chain joins TRBV4-3 and TRBJ2-7; tentative D call: TRBD2 (6 bases). Between the trimmed V and J ends, which lost 1 base and 4 bases, there was a span of 14 bases. The CDR3 spans 15 residues. Germline V gene sequence: CDR1 LGHNA, CDR2 YSLEER. The CDR3 DNA reads TGCGCCAGCAGCCAAGGGGATAGCGGCTTTTACGAGCAGTACTTC. Its translation: CASSQGDSGFYEQYF.

Only a few counts were recorded for this clonotype. The chain has TRBV4-1 and TRBJ2-7; D remains unclear. Germline values: CDR1 MGHRA, CDR2 YSYEKL. With 2 bases removed from V and 0 bases from J, the gap between germline ends came to 8 bases. The CDR3 sequence is 14 residues long. This CDR3 reads CASSQSPFSYEQYF. The CDR3 bases are TGCGCCAGCAGCCAATCTCCGTTCTCCTACGAGCAGTACTTC.

The chain joins TRBV5-1 to TRBJ2-7; 7 positions agree with TRBD2. In germline, CDR1 is SGHRS, CDR2 YFSETQ. Losses at the gene ends were 0 bases for V and 1 base for J; bases not matched to a gene: 7. The CDR3 is 16 residues long. CDR3 nucleotide sequence: TGCGCCAGCAGCTTGGGGGGGGGATTAGCTTCCTACGAGCAGTACTTC. This sequence encodes CASSLGGGLASYEQYF.